This record covers a single TCR beta chain. This clonotype appeared a few times. Its antigen has not been determined. No base quality information exists; no much larger clone differs at one position. V is shortened by 10 bases, J by 1 base, and the region joining them spans 13 bases. Based on the germline V gene (reference sequence), the CDR1 and CDR2 sequences are LNHDA and SQIVND. Including the terminal cysteine and phenylalanine, the CDR3 comprises 13 residues. CDR3 DNA only is kept here, 39 bases in frame from base 1. The data belong to a study of T cells after yellow fever vaccination (dated by TCRdb to about 2019). About the investigation overall: The SMART-Seq v4 Ultra Low Input RNA kit was used to prepare libraries from fractions with low cell numbers. To track T-cell clones before and after primary and booster YFV17D yellow fever vaccination, bulk TCR alpha and beta repertoires were sequenced longitudinally. Two healthy male donors, one aged 18 to 29 and one aged 30 to 40 years, were included in the cohort. Blood was collected at multiple timepoints before and after primary and secondary immunization, and bulk PBMC replicates and cell subsets were isolated.

The meaning of the sample's treatment or condition label: live attenuated yellow fever vaccine strain. At every blood-draw timepoint, two biological replicates of bulk PBMCs were collected. A standard Ficoll-Paque protocol was used to isolate PBMCs from peripheral blood. RNA was extracted with TriZol from bulk PBMCs, CD4 and CD8 fractions, and dextramer-positive and dextramer-negative fractions. TCR cDNA was made using 5'RACE template switching, a step that added a universal primer site and unique molecular identifiers. Priming of cDNA synthesis was performed from both the TCR alpha and TCR beta constant segments. Two PCR steps were used to amplify libraries, with sample barcodes and sequencing adapters being added in the second step. Sequencing of libraries was done on Illumina HiSeq 2500 (2x100 bp) or NovaSeq (2x150 bp). The original pipeline was this. Demultiplexing of reads and collapsing into UMI consensus sequences were performed with MIGEC, and V(D)J alignment was carried out with MiXCR. Vaccine-responding clonotypes were identified with edgeR using replicate PBMC samples, with FDR below 0.01 and a log2 fold change above 5 up to day 15 being required. Bulk clonotypes were assigned CD4 or CD8 identity according to which sequenced CD4 or CD8 repertoire held them at higher abundance. TCRdb cleaned the public reads at Q25 with fastp, built clones with MiXCR and kept in-frame beta chains. Identical CDR3 proteins give one entry, which carries the most common genes and DNA. The V and J calls and clone size are TCRdb's, not the authors'. Counted in this sample were hundreds of thousands of distinct CDR3 sequences; 13% of them appeared once. About 14% of the sample is in the top ten clones.

Points the paper makes about the study in general: Compared with the primary T-cell response, the secondary T-cell response was weaker but faster, peaking on day 5 rather than day 15. A small share of clonotypes occurred in both CD4 and CD8 compartments, likely arising from convergent recombination. Computational filtering was needed because FACS-sorted repertoires could contain abundant contaminating clonotypes from the bulk population. Most clones expanded after primary vaccination (96% of CD4 and roughly 90% of CD8) were re-detected after the booster, suggesting that broad memory maintenance occurred. Because only two donors were included in the study, the extent to which the findings can be generalized is limited.

The source was PBMCs, collected on the day of the yellow fever booster vaccination. This receptor chain uses TRBV19 and TRBJ1-1, with the D segment identity uncertain. This TCR was recovered from a man between 25 and 39 years old who received the YFV17D yellow fever vaccine. The CDR3 here reads CATSTTTNTEAFF. The nucleotide sequence reads as follows: TGTGCCACCTCCACGACGACGAACACTGAAGCTTTCTTT. The full variable domain, with segments outside the CDR3 supplied by the reference TRBV19 and TRBJ1-1 proteins, appears as DGGITQSPKYLFRKEGQNVTLSCEQNLNHDAMYWYRQDPGQGLRLIYYSQIVNDFQKGDIAEGYSVSREKKESFPLTVTSAQKNPTAFYLCATSTTTNTEAFFGQGTRLTVV.